This entry is about one TCR beta chain. MiXCR, applied by TCRdb to the RACE reads, yields one record per CDR3 protein. The sample has about 79,000 distinct CDR3 sequences; under 10% are singletons. The record originates from a study of human T cells and chemical hapten exposure. Trimming removed 6 bases from V and 1 base from J; junction bases left unmatched: 6. This CDR3 has 14 residues. The germline CDR1 and CDR2 sequences are ENHRY and SYGVKD. Time point specified: healthy volunteer bleed at 6 weeks. The total RNA was obtained from whole blood that was not fractionated. The chain joins TRBV10-3 to TRBJ2-7; TRBD2 matches at 7 bases. The TCR originated in a male donor in good health. Some clones in this sample may be carry-over from other donors' samples. Sequencing used whole blood. The CDR3 DNA follows: TGTGCCATCAGCGGGACTACCCAATCCTACGAGCAGTACTTC. It yields the protein CAISGTTQSYEQYF.